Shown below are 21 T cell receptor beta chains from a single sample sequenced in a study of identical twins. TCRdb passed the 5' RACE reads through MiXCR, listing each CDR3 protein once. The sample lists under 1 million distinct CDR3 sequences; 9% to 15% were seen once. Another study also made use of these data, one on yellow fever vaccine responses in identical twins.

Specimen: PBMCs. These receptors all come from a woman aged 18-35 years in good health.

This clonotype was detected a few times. The CDR3 spells CASSYSPGQIIIEAFF. CDR3 DNA sequence: TGTGCCAGCAGTTACTCCCCCGGACAAATTATTATTGAAGCTTTCTTT. J is TRBJ1-1 and V is TRBV6-2 or TRBV6-3; perhaps TRBD1 as D (5 bases). Germline values: CDR1 MNHEY, CDR2 SVGEGT. This CDR3 contains 16 residues. V gave up 0 bases and J gave up 7 bases, with 18 bases separating them.

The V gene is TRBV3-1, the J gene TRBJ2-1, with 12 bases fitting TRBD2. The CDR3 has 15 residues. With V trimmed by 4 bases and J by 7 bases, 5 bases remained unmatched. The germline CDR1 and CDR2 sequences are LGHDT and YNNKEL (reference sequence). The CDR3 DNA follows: TGTGCCAGCAGCCGCAGGACTAGCGGGATAAATGAGCAGTTCTTC. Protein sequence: CASSRRTSGINEQFF.

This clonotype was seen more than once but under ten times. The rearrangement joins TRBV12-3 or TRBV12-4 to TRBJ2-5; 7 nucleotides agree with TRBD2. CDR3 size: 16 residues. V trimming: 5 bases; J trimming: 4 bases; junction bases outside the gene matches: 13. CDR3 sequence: CASSPEGRAFGETQYF. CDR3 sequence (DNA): TGTGCCAGCAGTCCGGAGGGGAGGGCCTTCGGAGAGACCCAGTACTTC.

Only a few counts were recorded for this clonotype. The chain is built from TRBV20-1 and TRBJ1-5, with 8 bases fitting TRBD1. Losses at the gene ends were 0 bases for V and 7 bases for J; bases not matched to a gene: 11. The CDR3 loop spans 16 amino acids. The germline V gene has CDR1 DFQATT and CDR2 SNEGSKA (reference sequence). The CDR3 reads CSAREVGQGSGQPQHF. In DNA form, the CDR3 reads TGCAGTGCTAGAGAAGTAGGACAGGGATCAGGCCAGCCCCAGCATTTT.

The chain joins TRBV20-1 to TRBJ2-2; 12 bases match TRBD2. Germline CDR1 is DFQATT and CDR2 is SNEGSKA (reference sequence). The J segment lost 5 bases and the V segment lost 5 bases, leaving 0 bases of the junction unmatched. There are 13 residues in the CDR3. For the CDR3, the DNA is TGCAGTGCTGGACTAGCGGGAACCGGGGAGCTGTTTTTT. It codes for CSAGLAGTGELFF.

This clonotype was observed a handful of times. The CDR3: CAISPSGIGHNEQFF. The CDR3 DNA reads TGTGCCATCAGCCCTAGCGGGATAGGCCACAATGAGCAGTTCTTC. The V call is TRBV10-3, the J call TRBJ2-1; 9 bases match TRBD2. The CDR3 is 15 residues long. The trim removed 6 bases at V and 5 bases at J, leaving 8 bases unmatched. Looked up from germline, CDR1 is ENHRY and CDR2 is SYGVKD.

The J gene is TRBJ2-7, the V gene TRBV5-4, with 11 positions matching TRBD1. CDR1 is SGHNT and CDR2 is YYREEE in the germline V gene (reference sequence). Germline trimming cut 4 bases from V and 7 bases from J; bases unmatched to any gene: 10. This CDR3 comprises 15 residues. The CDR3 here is CASSTDGTGGGEQYF. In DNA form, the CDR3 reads TGTGCCAGCAGCACGGATGGGACAGGGGGAGGTGAGCAGTACTTC.

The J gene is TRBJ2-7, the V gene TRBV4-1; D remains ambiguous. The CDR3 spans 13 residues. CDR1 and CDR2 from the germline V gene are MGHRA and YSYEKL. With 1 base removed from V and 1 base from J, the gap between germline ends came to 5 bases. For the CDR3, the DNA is TGCGCCAGCAGCCAAGGGCCATCCTACGAGCAGTACGTC. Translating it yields CASSQGPSYEQYV.

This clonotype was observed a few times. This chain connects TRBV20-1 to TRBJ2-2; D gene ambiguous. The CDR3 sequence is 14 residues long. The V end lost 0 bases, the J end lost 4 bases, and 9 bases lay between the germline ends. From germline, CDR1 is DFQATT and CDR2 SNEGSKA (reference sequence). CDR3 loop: CSARDSVATGELFF. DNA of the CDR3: TGCAGTGCTAGAGACTCTGTCGCCACCGGGGAGCTGTTTTTT.

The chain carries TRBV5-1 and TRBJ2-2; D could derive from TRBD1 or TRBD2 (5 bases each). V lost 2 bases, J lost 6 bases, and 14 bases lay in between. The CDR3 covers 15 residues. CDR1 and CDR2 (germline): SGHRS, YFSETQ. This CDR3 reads CASSFRDAQPGELFF. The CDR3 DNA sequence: TGCGCCAGCAGCTTCCGGGACGCCCAACCCGGGGAGCTGTTTTTT.

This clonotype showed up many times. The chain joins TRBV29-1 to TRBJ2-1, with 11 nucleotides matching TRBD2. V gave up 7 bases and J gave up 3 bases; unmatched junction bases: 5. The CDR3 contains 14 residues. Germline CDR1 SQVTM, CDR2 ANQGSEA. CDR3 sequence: CSETGTSGYNEQFF. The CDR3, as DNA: TGCAGCGAGACCGGGACTAGCGGCTACAATGAGCAGTTCTTC.

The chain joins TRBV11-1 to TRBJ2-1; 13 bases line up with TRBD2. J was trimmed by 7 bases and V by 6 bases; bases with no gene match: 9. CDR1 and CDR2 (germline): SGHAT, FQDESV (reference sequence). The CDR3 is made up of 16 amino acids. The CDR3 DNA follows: TGTGCCAGCAGACCCAACGGACTAGCGGGGGTAAATGAGCAGTTCTTC. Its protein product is CASRPNGLAGVNEQFF. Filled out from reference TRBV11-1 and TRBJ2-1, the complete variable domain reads EAEVAQSPRYKITEKSQAVAFWCDPISGHATLYWYRQILGQGPELLVQFQDESVVDDSQLPKDRFSAERLKGVDSTLKIQPAELGDSAMYLCASRPNGLAGVNEQFFGPGTRLTVL.

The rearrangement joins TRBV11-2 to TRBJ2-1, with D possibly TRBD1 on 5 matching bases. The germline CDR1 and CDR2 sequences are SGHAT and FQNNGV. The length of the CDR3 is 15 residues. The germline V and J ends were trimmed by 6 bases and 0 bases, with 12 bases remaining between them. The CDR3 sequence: CASRQDPSSYNEQFF. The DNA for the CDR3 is TGTGCCAGCAGACAGGACCCTAGCTCCTACAATGAGCAGTTCTTC.

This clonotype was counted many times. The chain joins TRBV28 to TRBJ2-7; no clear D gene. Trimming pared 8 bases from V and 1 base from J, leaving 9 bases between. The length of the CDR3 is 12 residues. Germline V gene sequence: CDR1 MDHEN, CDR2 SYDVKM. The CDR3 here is CASGRVSYEQYV. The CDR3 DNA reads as TGTGCCAGCGGTCGGGTTTCCTACGAGCAGTACGTC.

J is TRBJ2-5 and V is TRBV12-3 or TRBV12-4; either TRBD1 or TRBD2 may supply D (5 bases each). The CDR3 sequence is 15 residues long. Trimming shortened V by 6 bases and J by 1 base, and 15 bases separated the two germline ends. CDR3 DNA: TGTGCCAGCAGCCCCTATGGGGGAAGCCAAGAGACCCAGTACTTC. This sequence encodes CASSPYGGSQETQYF.

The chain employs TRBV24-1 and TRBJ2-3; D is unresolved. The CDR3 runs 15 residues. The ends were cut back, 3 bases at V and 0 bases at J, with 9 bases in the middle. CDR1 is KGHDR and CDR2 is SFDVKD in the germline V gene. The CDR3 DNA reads TGTGCCACCAGTGATATTGACGGAAGCACAGATACGCAGTATTTT. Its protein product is CATSDIDGSTDTQYF.

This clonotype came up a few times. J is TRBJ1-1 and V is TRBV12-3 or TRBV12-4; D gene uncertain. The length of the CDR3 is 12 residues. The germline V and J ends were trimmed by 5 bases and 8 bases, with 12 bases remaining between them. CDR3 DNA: TGTGCCAGCAGTCCCGATTCTAGAGAAGCTTTCTTT. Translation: CASSPDSREAFF.

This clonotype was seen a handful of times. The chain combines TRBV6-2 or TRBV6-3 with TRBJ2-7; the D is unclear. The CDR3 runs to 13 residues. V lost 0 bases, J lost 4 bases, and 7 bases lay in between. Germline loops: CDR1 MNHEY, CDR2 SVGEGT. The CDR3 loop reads CASSYSYKYEQYV. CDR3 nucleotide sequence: TGTGCCAGCAGTTACTCGTACAAATACGAGCAGTACGTC.

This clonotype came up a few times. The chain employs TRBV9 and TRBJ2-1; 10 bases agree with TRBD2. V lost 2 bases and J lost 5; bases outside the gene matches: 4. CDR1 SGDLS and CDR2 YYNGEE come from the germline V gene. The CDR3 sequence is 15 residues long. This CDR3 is CASSVSGLANNEQFF. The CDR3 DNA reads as TGTGCCAGCAGCGTCTCGGGACTAGCGAACAATGAGCAGTTCTTC.

The CDR3 region is CASSLALAGYEQYF. The CDR3 nucleotides are TGTGCCAGCAGCTTAGCTCTAGCGGGATACGAGCAGTACTTC. The chain is built from TRBV7-6 and TRBJ2-7; 9 nucleotides match TRBD2. Germline values: CDR1 SGHVS, CDR2 FNYEAQ. The V and J ends lost 0 bases and 4 bases, in that order; junction bases with no gene match: 1. The CDR3 spans 14 residues.

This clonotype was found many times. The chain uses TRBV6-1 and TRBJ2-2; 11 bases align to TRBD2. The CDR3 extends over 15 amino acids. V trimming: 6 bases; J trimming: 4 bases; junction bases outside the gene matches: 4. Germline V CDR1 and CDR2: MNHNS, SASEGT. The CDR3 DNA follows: TGTGCCAGCAGGTTTGGGACTAGCGGCACCGGGGAGCTGTTTTTT. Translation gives CASRFGTSGTGELFF.